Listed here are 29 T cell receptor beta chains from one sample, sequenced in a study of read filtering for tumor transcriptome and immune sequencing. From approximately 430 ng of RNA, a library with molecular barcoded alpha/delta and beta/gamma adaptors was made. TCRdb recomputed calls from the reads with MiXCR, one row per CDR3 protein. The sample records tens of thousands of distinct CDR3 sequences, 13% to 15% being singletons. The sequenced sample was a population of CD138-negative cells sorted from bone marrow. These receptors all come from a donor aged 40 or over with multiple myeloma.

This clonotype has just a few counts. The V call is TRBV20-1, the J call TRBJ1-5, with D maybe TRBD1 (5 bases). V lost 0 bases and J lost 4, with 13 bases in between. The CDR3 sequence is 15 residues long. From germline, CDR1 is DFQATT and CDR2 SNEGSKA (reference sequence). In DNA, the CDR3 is TGCAGTGCTAGAGATCTGGCAGGGCAGAATCAGCCCCAGCATTTT. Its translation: CSARDLAGQNQPQHF.

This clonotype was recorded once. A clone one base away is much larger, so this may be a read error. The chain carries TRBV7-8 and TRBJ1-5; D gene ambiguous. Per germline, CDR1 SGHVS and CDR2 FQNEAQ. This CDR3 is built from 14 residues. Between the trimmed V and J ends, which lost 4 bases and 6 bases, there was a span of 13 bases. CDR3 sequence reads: CASSWEGIAQPQHF. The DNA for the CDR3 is TGTGCCAGCAGCTGGGAGGGAATTGCTCAGCCCCAGCATTTT.

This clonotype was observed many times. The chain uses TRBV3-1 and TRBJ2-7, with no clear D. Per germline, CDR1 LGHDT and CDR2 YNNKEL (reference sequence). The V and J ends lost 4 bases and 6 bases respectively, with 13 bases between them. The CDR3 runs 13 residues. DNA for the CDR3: TGTGCCAGCAGCCGCCTGGACCGTGCCGAGCAGTACTTC. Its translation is CASSRLDRAEQYF.

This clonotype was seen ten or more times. The CDR3 bases are TGTGCCAGCAGCGTAACGGGGTTCGGACTGGGCGGCTCGGCTTTCTTT. Its translation is CASSVTGFGLGGSAFF. The chain carries TRBV9 and TRBJ1-1, with no clear D. In germline, CDR1 is SGDLS, CDR2 YYNGEE. The CDR3 has 16 residues. V was pared by 1 base and J by 11 bases, with 24 bases between.

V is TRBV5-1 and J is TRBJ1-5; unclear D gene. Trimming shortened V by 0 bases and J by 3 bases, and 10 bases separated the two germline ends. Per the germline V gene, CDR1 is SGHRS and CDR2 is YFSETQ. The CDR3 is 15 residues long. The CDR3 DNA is TGCGCCAGCAGCTTGGTCGACACCCTCAATCAGCCCCAGCATTTT. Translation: CASSLVDTLNQPQHF.

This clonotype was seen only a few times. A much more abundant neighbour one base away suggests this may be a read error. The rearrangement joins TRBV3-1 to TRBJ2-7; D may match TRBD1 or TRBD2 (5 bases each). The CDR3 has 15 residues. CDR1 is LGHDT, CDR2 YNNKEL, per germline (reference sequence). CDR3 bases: TGTGCCAGCAGCCCGAGGGGTCAGGCCTCCTACGGGCAGTACTTC. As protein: CASSPRGQASYGQYF.

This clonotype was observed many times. The CDR3 DNA is TGCGCCAGCACCCTTCAAGGGTCCCTTGCTAGCACAGATACGCAGTATTTT. This encodes CASTLQGSLASTDTQYF. The chain has TRBV5-1 and TRBJ2-3; D gene ambiguous. CDR1 SGHRS and CDR2 YFSETQ come from the germline V gene. This CDR3 has 17 residues. Trimming left V 6 bases short and J 0 bases short, with 20 bases between.

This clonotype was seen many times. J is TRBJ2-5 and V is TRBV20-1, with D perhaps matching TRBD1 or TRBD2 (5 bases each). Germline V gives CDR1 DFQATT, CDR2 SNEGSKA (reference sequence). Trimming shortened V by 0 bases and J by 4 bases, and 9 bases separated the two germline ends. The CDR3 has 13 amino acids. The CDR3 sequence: CSARDPGRETQYF. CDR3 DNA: TGCAGTGCTAGAGATCCGGGACGAGAGACCCAGTACTTC.

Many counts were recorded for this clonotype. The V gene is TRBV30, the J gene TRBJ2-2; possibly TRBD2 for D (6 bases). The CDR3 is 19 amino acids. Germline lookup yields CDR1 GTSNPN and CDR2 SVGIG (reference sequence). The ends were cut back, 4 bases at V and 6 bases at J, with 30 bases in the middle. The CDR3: CAWTRYGQGLGGLSGELFF. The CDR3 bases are TGTGCCTGGACTCGCTACGGGCAGGGACTTGGCGGTCTGTCCGGGGAGCTGTTTTTT.

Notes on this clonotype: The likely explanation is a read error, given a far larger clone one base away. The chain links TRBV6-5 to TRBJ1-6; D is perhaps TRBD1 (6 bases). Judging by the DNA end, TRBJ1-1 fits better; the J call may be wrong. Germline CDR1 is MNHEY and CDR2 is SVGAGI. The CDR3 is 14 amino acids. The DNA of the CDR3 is TGTGCCAGCACCATGAGAGGGGGAGGCACTGGAGCTTTCTTT. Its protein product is CASTMRGGGTGAFF.

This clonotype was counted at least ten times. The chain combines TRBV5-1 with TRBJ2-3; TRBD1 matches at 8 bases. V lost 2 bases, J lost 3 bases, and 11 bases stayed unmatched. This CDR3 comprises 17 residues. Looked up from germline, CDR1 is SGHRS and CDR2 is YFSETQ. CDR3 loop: CASSLGPDRGVTDTQYF. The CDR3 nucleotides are TGCGCCAGCAGCTTAGGTCCCGACAGGGGCGTGACAGATACGCAGTATTTT.

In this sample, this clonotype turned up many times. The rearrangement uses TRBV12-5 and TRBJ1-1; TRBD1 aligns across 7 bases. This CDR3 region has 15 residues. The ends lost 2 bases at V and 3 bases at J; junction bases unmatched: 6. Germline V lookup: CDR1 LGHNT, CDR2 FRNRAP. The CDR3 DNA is TGTGCTAGTGGTTTGATAACAGGGGCCTACACTGAAGCTTTCTTT. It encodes CASGLITGAYTEAFF.

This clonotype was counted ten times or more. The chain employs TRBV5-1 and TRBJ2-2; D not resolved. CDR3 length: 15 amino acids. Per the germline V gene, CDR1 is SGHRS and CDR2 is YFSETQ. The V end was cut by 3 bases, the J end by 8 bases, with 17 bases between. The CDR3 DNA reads TGCGCCAGCAGCTCGGACGCAATTTCCACTGGGGAGCTGTTTTTT. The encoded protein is CASSSDAISTGELFF.

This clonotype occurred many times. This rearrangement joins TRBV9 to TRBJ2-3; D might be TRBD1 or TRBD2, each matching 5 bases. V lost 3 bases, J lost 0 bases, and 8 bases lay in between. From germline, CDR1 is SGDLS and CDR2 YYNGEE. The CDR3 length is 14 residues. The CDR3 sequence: CASSGDLSTDTQYF. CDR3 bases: TGTGCCAGCAGCGGGGACCTTAGCACAGATACGCAGTATTTT. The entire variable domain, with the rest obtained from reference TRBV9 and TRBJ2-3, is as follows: DSGVTQTPKHLITATGQRVTLRCSPRSGDLSVYWYQQSLDQGLQFLIQYYNGEERAKGNILERFSAQQFPDLHSELNLSSLELGDSALYFCASSGDLSTDTQYFGPGTRLTVL.

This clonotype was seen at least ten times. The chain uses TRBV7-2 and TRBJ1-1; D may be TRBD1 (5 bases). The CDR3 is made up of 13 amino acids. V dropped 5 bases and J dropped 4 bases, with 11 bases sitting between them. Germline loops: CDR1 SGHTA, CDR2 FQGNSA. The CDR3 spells CASSPWGGTEAFF. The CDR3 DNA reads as TGTGCCAGCAGCCCCTGGGGGGGCACTGAAGCTTTCTTT.

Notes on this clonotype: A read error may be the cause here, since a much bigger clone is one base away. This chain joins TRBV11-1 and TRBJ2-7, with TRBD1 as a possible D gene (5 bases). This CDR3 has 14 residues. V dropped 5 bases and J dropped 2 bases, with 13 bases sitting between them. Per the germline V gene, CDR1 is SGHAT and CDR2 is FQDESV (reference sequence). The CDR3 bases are TGTGCCAGCAGCCACCAGGACAAAGCCTACGAGCAGTACTTC. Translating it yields CASSHQDKAYEQYF.

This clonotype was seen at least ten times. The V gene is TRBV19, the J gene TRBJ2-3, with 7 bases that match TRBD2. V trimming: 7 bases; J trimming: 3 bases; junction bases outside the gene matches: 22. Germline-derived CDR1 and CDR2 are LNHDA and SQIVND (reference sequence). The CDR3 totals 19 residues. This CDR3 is CASTKWLADPYYPTDTQYF. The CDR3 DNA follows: TGTGCCAGTACCAAGTGGCTAGCGGACCCCTACTACCCGACAGATACGCAGTATTTT.

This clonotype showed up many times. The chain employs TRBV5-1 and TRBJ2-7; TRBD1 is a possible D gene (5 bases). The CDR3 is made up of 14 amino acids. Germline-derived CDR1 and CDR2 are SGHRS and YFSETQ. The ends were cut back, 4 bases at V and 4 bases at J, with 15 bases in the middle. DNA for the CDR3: TGCGCCAGCAGCCCTGGCAGGGCACGGTACGAGCAGTACTTC. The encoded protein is CASSPGRARYEQYF.

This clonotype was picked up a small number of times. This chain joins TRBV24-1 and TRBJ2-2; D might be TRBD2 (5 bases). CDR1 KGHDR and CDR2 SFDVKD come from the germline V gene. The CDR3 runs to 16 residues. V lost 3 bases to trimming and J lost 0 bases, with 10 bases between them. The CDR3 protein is CATSDLRVPNTGELFF. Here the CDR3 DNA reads TGTGCCACCAGTGATCTGCGGGTTCCGAACACCGGGGAGCTGTTTTTT.

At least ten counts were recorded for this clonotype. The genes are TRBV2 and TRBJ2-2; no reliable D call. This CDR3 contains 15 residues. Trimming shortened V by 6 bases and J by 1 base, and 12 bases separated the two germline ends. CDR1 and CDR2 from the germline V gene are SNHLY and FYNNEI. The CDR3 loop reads CASSFLTRNTGELFF. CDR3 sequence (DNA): TGTGCCAGCAGCTTCCTCACAAGGAACACCGGGGAGCTGTTTTTT.

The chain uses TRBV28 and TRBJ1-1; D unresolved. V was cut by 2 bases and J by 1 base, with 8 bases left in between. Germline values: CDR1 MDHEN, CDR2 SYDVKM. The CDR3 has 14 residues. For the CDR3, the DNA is TGTGCCAGCAGTTTACCCGGCAGGAACACTGAAGCTTTCTTT. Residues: CASSLPGRNTEAFF.

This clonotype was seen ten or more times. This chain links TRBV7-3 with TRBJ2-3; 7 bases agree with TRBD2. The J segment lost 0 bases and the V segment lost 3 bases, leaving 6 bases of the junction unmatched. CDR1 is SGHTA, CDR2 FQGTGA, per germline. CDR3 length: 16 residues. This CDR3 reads CASSFYPAGSTDTQYF. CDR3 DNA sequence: TGTGCCAGCAGCTTTTATCCAGCGGGGAGCACAGATACGCAGTATTTT.

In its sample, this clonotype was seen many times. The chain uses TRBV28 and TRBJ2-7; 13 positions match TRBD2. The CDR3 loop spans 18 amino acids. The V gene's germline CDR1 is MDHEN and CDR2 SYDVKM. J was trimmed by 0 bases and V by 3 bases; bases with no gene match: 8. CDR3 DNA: TGTGCCAGCAGTTTGCAAACTAGCGGGAGGGCCCCCTCCTACGAGCAGTACTTC. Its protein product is CASSLQTSGRAPSYEQYF.

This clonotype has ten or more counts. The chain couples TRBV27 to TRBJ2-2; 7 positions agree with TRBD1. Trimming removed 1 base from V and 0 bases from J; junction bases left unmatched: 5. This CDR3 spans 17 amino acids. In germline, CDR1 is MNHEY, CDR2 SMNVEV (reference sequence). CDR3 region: CASSLFMTGTNTGELFF. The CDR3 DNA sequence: TGTGCCAGCAGTTTATTCATGACAGGGACGAACACCGGGGAGCTGTTTTTT.

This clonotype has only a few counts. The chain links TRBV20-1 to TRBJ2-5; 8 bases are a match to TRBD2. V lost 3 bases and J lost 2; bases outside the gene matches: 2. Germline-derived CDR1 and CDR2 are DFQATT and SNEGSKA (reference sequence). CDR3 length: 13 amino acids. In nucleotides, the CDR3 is TGCAGTGCTAGGGTAGCGGGGCAAGAGACCCAGTACTTC. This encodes CSARVAGQETQYF.

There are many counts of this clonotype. DNA for the CDR3: TGTGCCAGCAGACAAAAAGGCACTGAAGCTTTCTTT. It yields the protein CASRQKGTEAFF. The rearrangement links TRBV28 to TRBJ1-1; D gene unclear. Germline lookup yields CDR1 MDHEN and CDR2 SYDVKM. The V end was cut by 6 bases, the J end by 4 bases, with 9 bases between. This CDR3 has 12 residues.

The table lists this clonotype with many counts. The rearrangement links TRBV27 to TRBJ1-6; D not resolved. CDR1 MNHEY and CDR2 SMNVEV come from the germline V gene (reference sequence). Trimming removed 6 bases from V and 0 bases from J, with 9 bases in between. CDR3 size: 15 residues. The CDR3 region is CASRAWSSYNSPLHF. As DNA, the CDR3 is TGTGCCAGCAGAGCATGGAGCTCCTATAATTCACCCCTCCACTTT.

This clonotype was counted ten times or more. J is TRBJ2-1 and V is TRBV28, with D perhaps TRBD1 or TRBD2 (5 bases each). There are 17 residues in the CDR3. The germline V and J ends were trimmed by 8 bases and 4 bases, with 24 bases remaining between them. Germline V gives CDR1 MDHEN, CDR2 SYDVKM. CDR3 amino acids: CASFTRGWQGQYNEQFF. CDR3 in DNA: TGTGCCAGCTTTACCCGGGGATGGCAGGGCCAGTACAATGAGCAGTTCTTC.

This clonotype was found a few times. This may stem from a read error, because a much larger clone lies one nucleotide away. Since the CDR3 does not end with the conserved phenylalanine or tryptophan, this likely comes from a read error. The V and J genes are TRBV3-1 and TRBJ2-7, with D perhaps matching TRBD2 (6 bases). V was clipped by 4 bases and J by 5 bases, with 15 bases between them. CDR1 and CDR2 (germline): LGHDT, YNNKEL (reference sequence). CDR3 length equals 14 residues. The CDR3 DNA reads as TGTGCCAGCAGCCGATTTCCGGACTACCACGAGCAGTACCTC. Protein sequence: CASSRFPDYHEQYL.